The rows below give T cell receptor beta chains drawn from one sample of a study of T cell responses to AZD1222 COVID-19 vaccine. Method: immunoSEQ multiplex PCR; TCRdb's copy keeps in-frame clones and lacks some. This table has about 160,000 clones, 85% to 95% appearing once. The sample was peripheral blood, taken on day 0 of AZD1222 vaccination. The receptors were gathered from an adult in good health. CDR3s include the opening cysteine and the closing phenylalanine or tryptophan. D genes are given only for firm matches. Only part of the rows carry a size: once, few, many, or a class if the clone is expanded.

NA | TRBJ1-2 | TRBV6-2/TRBV6-3 | NA | CASSYPEQIYGYTF | TGTGCCAGCAGTTACCCCGAACAGATATATGGCTACACCTTC
NA | TRBJ1-5 | TRBV11-3 | NA | CASSLGINQPQHF | TGTGCCAGCAGCTTGGGGATTAATCAGCCCCAGCATTTT
NA | TRBJ1-2 | TRBV28 | NA | CASSQSLRGSYGYTF | TGTGCCAGCAGTCAATCCCTCCGGGGATCCTATGGCTACACCTTC
NA | TRBJ2-7 | TRBV20-1 | NA | CSASGSGQRVSYEQYF | TGCAGTGCTAGTGGTTCGGGACAGCGGGTTTCCTACGAGCAGTACTTC
NA | TRBJ1-6 | TRBV7-2 | NA | CASSPQTDYNSPLHF | TGTGCCAGCAGCCCCCAGACGGATTATAATTCACCCCTCCACTTT
NA | TRBJ2-1 | TRBV18 | NA | CASSLQVGDYNEQFF | TGTGCCAGCTCACTACAGGTTGGGGACTACAATGAGCAGTTCTTC
TRBD1 | TRBJ1-2 | TRBV30 | NA | CAWSVLGGGGYTF | TGTGCCTGGAGTGTCCTGGGAGGGGGCGGCTACACCTTC
TRBD1 | TRBJ2-7 | TRBV2 | once | CASSELDRGRGAGEQYF | TGTGCCAGCAGTGAACTAGACAGGGGGCGCGGTGCGGGCGAGCAGTACTTC
NA | TRBJ1-1 | TRBV6-5 | NA | CASTQTGSRTEAFF | TGTGCCAGCACTCAGACAGGCTCCCGAACTGAAGCTTTCTTT
NA | TRBJ1-1 | TRBV5-4 | NA | CASSPISGNTEAFF | TGTGCCAGCAGCCCAATTTCGGGGAACACTGAAGCTTTCTTT
NA | TRBJ2-1 | TRBV18 | NA | CASSPPWVAYNEQFF | TGTGCCAGCTCACCCCCGTGGGTAGCGTACAATGAGCAGTTCTTC
TRBD1 | TRBJ1-5 | TRBV20-1 | NA | CSASGAGGRQPQHF | TGCAGTGCTAGTGGGGCAGGGGGTCGGCAGCCCCAGCATTTT
NA | TRBJ2-4 | TRBV3-1/TRBV3-2 | NA | CASSWAGLQRKNIQYF | TGTGCCAGCAGCTGGGCTGGTTTGCAAAGAAAAAACATTCAGTACTTC
TRBD1 | TRBJ2-3 | TRBV5-1 | NA | CASSPGTGSLLTETQYF | TGCGCCAGCAGCCCCGGGACAGGATCCCTTCTCACAGAAACGCAGTATTTT
NA | TRBJ1-2 | TRBV28 | NA | CASSSPGHYGYTF | TGTGCCAGCAGTTCACCGGGACACTATGGCTACACCTTC
NA | TRBJ2-7 | TRBV7-3 | few | CASSLSPRPPYEQYF | TGTGCCAGCAGCTTATCGCCCAGGCCTCCCTACGAGCAGTACTTC
TRBD1 | TRBJ2-7 | TRBV18 | NA | CASSQQGDEQYF | TGTGCCAGCTCACAACAGGGGGACGAGCAGTACTTC
NA | TRBJ2-5 | TRBV5-5 | NA | CASSPRAAETQYF | TGTGCCAGCAGCCCCCGGGCAGCAGAGACCCAGTACTTC
NA | TRBJ2-7 | TRBV24-1 | NA | CATSGGYEQYF | TGTGCCACCAGTGGGGGTTACGAGCAGTACTTC
TRBD2 | TRBJ2-4 | TRBV28 | NA | CASSSGLAGSKNIQYF | TGTGCCAGCAGTTCCGGACTAGCGGGTTCCAAAAACATTCAGTACTTC
NA | TRBJ1-1 | TRBV10-3 | few | CAISEALTEAFF | TGTGCCATCAGTGAGGCCCTCACTGAAGCTTTCTTT
TRBD1 | TRBJ1-1 | TRBV6-2/TRBV6-3 | NA | CASSRRTGDLEAFF | TGTGCCAGCAGCCGGAGGACAGGAGATCTTGAAGCTTTCTTT
NA | TRBJ2-3 | TRBV11-2 | NA | CASSAAGQSTDTQYF | TGTGCCAGCAGCGCGGCGGGACAGAGCACAGATACGCAGTATTTT
NA | TRBJ2-7 | TRBV19 | NA | CASSITPYEQYF | TGTGCCAGTAGTATAACTCCCTACGAGCAGTACTTC
NA | TRBJ2-7 | TRBV28 | NA | CASSPTGLVPYEQYF | TGTGCCAGCAGCCCCACGGGACTGGTCCCCTACGAGCAGTACTTC
TRBD1 | TRBJ1-2 | TRBV19 | NA | CASSPGTGGTYYGYTF | TGTGCCAGTAGTCCAGGGACAGGGGGAACCTACTATGGCTACACCTTC
NA | TRBJ1-3 | TRBV21-1 | NA | CASSIPGQGCPRGGNTIYF | TGTGCCAGCAGCATTCCGGGACAGGGGTGTCCGAGGGGAGGAAACACCATATATTTT
TRBD1 | TRBJ2-3 | TRBV7-3 | NA | CASSHGGQDTDTQYF | TGTGCCAGCAGCCACGGGGGACAGGACACAGATACGCAGTATTTT
TRBD1 | TRBJ1-5 | TRBV7-2 | NA | CASSLGPGTGVQPQHF | TGTGCCAGCAGCTTAGGGCCTGGGACAGGGGTGCAGCCCCAGCATTTT
NA | TRBJ1-1 | TRBV6-5 | once | CASSYSSAVLNTEAFF | TGTGCCAGCAGTTACTCTTCGGCGGTATTGAACACTGAAGCTTTCTTT
TRBD1 | TRBJ2-2 | TRBV6-4 | NA | CASSEQGRAGELFF | TGTGCCAGCAGTGAACAGGGGCGGGCCGGGGAGCTGTTTTTT